This is a list of T cell receptor beta chains from one sample in a study of response to subunit inactivated influenza vaccine. MiXCR, applied by TCRdb to the RT-PCR reads, yields one record per CDR3 protein. The sample holds approximately 490,000 distinct CDR3 sequences, approximately 7.2% seen once. The sample was PBMCs from blood, taken around 25 months after vaccination. Receptor source: a man between 50 and 70 years old who received an inactivated influenza vaccine. The CDR3 runs from the conserved cysteine through the conserved F or W. A D gene is named only where the DNA matches it firmly. Where a row states a size, it is once, few, many or the class of an expanded clone; other rows omit it.

TRBV5-6	-	-	TRBJ1-1	TGTGCCAGCGGCCGGGGCCGGAACACTGAAGCTTTCTTT	CASGRGRNTEAFF
TRBV5-1	few	-	TRBJ2-7	TGCGCCAGCAGCTTGGATCCGCGTCATGAGCAGTACTTC	CASSLDPRHEQYF
TRBV20-1	-	TRBD1	TRBJ1-5	TGCAGTGCTAGGACAGGGGTGAACAATCAGCCCCAGCATTTT	CSARTGVNNQPQHF
TRBV4-3	many	TRBD1	TRBJ1-5	TGCGCCAGCAGCCAGGAGTTGACAGGGGGAAGAAGCAATCAGCCCCAGCATTTT	CASSQELTGGRSNQPQHF
TRBV11-2	many	-	TRBJ2-5	TGTGCCAGCAGTCATTTGAGGGGGGGCATGGAGACCCAGTACTTC	CASSHLRGGMETQYF
TRBV2	many	-	TRBJ2-3	TGTGCCAGCAGTGAAGACCCGGGGCCGGATACGCAGTATTTT	CASSEDPGPDTQYF
TRBV28	few	-	TRBJ2-7	TGTGCCAGCAGGAACTACAGGGACCAGGACGAGCAGTACTTC	CASRNYRDQDEQYF
TRBV25-1	few	-	TRBJ2-7	TGTGCCAGCAGTGAATCTACCGCCTACGAGCAGTACTTC	CASSESTAYEQYF
TRBV12-3/TRBV12-4	many	-	TRBJ1-4	TGTGCCAGCAGTCGGGGAGCGGCTGAAAAACTGTTTTTT	CASSRGAAEKLFF
TRBV20-1	few	-	TRBJ2-1	TGCAGTGCTAGAGTACCAGGCAGAATCAATGAGCAGTTCTTC	CSARVPGRINEQFF
TRBV9	few	TRBD2	TRBJ2-3	TGTGCCAGCAGCCAGCGGGGGGGCCTCACAGATACGCAGTATTTT	CASSQRGGLTDTQYF